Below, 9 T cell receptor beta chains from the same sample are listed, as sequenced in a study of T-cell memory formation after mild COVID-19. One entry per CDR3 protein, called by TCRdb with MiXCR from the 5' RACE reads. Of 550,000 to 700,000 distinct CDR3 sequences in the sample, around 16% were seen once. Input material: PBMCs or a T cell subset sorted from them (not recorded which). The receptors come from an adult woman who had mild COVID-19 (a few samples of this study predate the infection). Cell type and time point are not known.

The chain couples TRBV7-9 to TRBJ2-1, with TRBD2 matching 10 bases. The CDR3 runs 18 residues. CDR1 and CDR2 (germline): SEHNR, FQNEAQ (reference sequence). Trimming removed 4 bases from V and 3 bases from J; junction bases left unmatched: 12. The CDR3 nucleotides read TGTGCCAGCAGCTCTACCTCAGCTAGCGGGGGTGACTACAATGAGCAGTTCTTC. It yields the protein CASSSTSASGGDYNEQFF.

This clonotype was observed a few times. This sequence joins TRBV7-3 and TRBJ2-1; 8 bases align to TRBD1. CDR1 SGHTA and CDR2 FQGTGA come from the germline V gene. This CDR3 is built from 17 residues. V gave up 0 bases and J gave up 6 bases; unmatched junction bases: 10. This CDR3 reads CASSLTGGQVTGNEQFF. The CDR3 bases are TGTGCCAGCAGCTTAACAGGGGGACAGGTAACTGGCAATGAGCAGTTCTTC.

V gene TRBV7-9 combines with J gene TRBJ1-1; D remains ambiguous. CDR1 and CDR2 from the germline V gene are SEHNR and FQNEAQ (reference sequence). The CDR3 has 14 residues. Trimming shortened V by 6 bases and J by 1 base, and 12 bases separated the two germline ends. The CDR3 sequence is CASSHSMGNTEAFF. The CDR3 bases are TGTGCCAGCAGTCATAGTATGGGGAACACTGAAGCTTTCTTT. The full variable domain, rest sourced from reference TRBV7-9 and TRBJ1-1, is DTGVSQNPRHKITKRGQNVTFRCDPISEHNRLYWYRQTLGQGPEFLTYFQNEAQLEKSRLLSDRFSAERPKGSFSTLEIQRTEQGDSAMYLCASSHSMGNTEAFFGQGTRLTVV.

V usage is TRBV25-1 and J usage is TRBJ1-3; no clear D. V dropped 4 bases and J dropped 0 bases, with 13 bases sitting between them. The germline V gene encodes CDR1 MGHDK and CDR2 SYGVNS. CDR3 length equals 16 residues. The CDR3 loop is CASSVGREYSGNTIYF. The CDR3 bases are TGTGCCAGCAGTGTTGGACGGGAGTACTCTGGAAACACCATATATTTT.

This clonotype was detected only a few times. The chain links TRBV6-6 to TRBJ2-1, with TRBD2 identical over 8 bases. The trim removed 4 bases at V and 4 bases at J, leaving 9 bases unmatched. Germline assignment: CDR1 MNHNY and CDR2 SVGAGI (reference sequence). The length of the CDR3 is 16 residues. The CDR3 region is CASSSQGPGGYNEQFF. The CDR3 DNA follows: TGTGCCAGCAGTTCTCAGGGTCCGGGGGGGTACAATGAGCAGTTCTTC.

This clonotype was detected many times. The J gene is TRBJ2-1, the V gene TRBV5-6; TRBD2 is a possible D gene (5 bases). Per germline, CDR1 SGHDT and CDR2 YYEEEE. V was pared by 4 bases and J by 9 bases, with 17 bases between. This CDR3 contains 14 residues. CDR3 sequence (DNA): TGTGCCAGCAGCAAGCCCCGTGGACTTCTTGAGCAGTTCTTC. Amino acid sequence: CASSKPRGLLEQFF.

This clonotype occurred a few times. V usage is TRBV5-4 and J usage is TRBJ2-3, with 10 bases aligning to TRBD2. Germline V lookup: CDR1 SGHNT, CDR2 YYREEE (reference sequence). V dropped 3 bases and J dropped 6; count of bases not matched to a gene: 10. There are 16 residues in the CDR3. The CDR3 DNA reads TGTGCCAGCAGCTCCGGGACTAGCGCCCTGAAGGATACGCAGTATTTT. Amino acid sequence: CASSSGTSALKDTQYF.

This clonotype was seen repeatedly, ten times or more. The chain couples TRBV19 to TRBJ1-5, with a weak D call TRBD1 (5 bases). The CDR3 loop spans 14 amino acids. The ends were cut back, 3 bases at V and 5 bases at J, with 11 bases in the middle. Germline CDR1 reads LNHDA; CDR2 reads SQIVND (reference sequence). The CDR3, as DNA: TGTGCCAGTAGTATTGGGGGGGACTATCAGCCCCAGCATTTT. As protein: CASSIGGDYQPQHF.

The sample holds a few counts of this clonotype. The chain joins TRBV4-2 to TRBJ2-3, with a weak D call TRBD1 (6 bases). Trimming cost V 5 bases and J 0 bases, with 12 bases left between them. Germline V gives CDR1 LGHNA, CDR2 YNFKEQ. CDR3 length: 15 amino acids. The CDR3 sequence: CASSSGESSTDTQYF. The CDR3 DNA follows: TGTGCCAGCAGCTCAGGGGAGAGTAGCACAGATACGCAGTATTTT.